This T cell receptor (beta chain) emerged from a study of cytomegalovirus exposure and HLA in healthy donors. For the study at large: HLA-typed donors were the source of approximately 88 million unique TCRs, which an early data release held.

PCR used 60 Vbeta primers and 13 Jbeta primers. TCRdb's copy holds only in-frame clones and misses some; the assay was immunoSEQ multiplex PCR. This repertoire shows more than 85,000 clones, over 70% found once; its top ten account for about 6%. Unmatched junction bases numbered 13, after V lost 5 bases and J lost 1 base. In germline, CDR1 is PRHDT, CDR2 FYEKMQ (reference sequence). This CDR3 comprises 19 residues. The receptor comes from a male donor in good health and CMV-seronegative. The V and J genes are TRBV13 and TRBJ2-7; 14 bases match TRBD2. Sequenced: PBMCs. CDR3 loop: CASSPPGRLAGGPSYEQYF. Written as DNA, the CDR3 is TGTGCCAGCAGCCCCCCCGGCCGACTAGCGGGAGGGCCGTCCTACGAGCAGTACTTC.